Sequencing of this T cell receptor beta chain was carried out in a study of cytomegalovirus exposure and HLA in healthy donors. The study's findings and limits: Investigators reported approximately 150 TCR beta chains as tied to cytomegalovirus.

The V and J ends lost 4 bases and 2 bases, in that order; junction bases with no gene match: 4. The CDR3 has 15 amino acids. Germline V lookup: CDR1 SGHAT, CDR2 FQNNGV. With 60 Vbeta and 13 Jbeta primers, the PCR was carried out. Clones were sequenced by immunoSEQ multiplex PCR, and TCRdb holds only the in-frame ones, with some missing. There are over 100,000 clones in the sample; about 80% occur only once, and roughly 8.2% lies in the top ten. About this clone itself: Antigen unknown.

The sample was PBMCs. V and J are TRBV11-2 and TRBJ1-4; the match to TRBD1 covers 7 bases. This clonotype was sampled from a woman aged 50 to 60 in good health and CMV-seropositive. In DNA, the CDR3 is TGTGCCAGCAGCTCGTCGACAGGGACTAATGAAAAACTGTTTTTT. Amino acid sequence: CASSSSTGTNEKLFF.